This T cell receptor (beta chain) was identified in a study of blood T cell repertoires in COVID-19. Turning to the study itself: Sample material is recorded as cDNA or gDNA derived from T cells, B-cell-depleted T cells, or PBMCs.

V shed 5 bases, J shed 3 bases, and the junction held 13 bases outside the gene matches. This CDR3 has 17 amino acids. The V gene's germline CDR1 is SGHRS and CDR2 YFSETQ. Generated by immunoSEQ multiplex PCR, the TCRdb table keeps only in-frame clones and is missing some. The profile shows roughly 71,000 clones, roughly 86% of them singletons. This chain joins TRBV5-1 and TRBJ2-1; 8 nucleotides agree with TRBD1. The sequence was obtained from a man aged 50 to 59 with acute or convalescent COVID-19. Sequenced material: peripheral blood. In nucleotides, the CDR3 is TGCGCCAGCAGACAACGGACAGGGCAAATAAACTACAATGAGCAGTTCTTC. Its translation is CASRQRTGQINYNEQFF.